This T cell receptor (beta chain) was identified in a study of CD8+ T cells in alopecia areata. The overall study: Twice a day, 5 to 10 mg of oral tofacitinib was administered to treated patients.

This clone has a handful of counts. J was trimmed by 5 bases and V by 3 bases; bases with no gene match: 7. CDR1 SGHTA and CDR2 FQGNSA come from the germline V gene. This CDR3 spans 17 amino acids. Treatment defined: oral pan-JAK inhibitor, 5-10 mg twice daily. TCR sequencing used cDNA made by reverse transcription of extracted RNA. Generated by immunoSEQ multiplex PCR, the TCRdb table keeps only in-frame clones and is missing some. The table shows 170,000 or so clones, with 40% to 65% occurring only once. V usage is TRBV7-2 and J usage is TRBJ2-7; 16 nucleotides agree with TRBD2. The source is a human donor with alopecia areata. The sequences come from CD8+ T cells sorted from blood, collected at week 24, from a patient treated with tofacitinib. CDR3 sequence (DNA): TGTGCCAGCAGCTTCGGGACTAGCGGGGGGGCCACCAACGAGCAGTACTTC. Its protein is CASSFGTSGGATNEQYF.